Listed here are 24 T cell receptor beta chains from one sample, sequenced in a study of T cell responses to AZD1222 COVID-19 vaccine. TCRdb's table, derived via immunoSEQ multiplex PCR, lists solely in-frame clones and lacks some. This sample has approximately 140,000 clones, with about 92% found just once. The specimen was peripheral blood, collected 28 days after the second AZD1222 dose. Source of these receptors: an adult who received the AZD1222 COVID-19 vaccine.

This rearrangement joins TRBV6-2 or TRBV6-3 to TRBJ1-5; 10 bases align to TRBD1. The junction had 11 bases not matched to a gene; V was cut back by 6 bases and J by 3 bases. This CDR3 is built from 17 residues. Germline CDR1 is MNHEY and CDR2 is SVGEGT. The CDR3 DNA follows: TGTGCCAGCAGCCCCGCGATGGGGACAGGGGTCAATCAGCCCCAGCATTTT. Translating it yields CASSPAMGTGVNQPQHF.

This clone was seen just once. CDR3 sequence reads: CASSSTQGVSGNTIYF. The DNA of the CDR3 is TGTGCCAGCAGCTCGACGCAGGGAGTCTCTGGAAACACCATATATTTT. V gene TRBV11-3 combines with J gene TRBJ1-3; possible D gene TRBD1, 5 bases. V lost 4 bases to trimming and J lost 0 bases, with 13 bases between them. The germline gives CDR1 SGHNT, CDR2 YENEEA. The CDR3 sequence is 16 residues long.

V and J are TRBV6-5 and TRBJ1-6, with D possibly TRBD1 on 6 matching bases. The germline V and J ends were trimmed by 8 bases and 2 bases, with 10 bases remaining between them. The CDR3 runs to 14 residues. In germline, CDR1 is MNHEY, CDR2 SVGAGI. The CDR3 nucleotides read TGTGCCAGCCTATCAGGGGCCTATAATTCACCCCTCCACTTT. Translating gives CASLSGAYNSPLHF.

The gene calls are TRBV5-1 and TRBJ1-2; perhaps TRBD1 as D (5 bases). Trimming shortened V by 6 bases and J by 2 bases, and 17 bases separated the two germline ends. Germline CDR1 reads SGHRS; CDR2 reads YFSETQ. The CDR3 totals 15 residues. The chain's CDR3 is CASTSGPGENYGYTF. The CDR3 DNA reads as TGCGCCAGCACCTCGGGTCCGGGGGAGAACTATGGCTACACCTTC.

The sample holds one count of this clone. This rearrangement joins TRBV5-1 to TRBJ2-3; 12 nucleotides agree with TRBD2. In germline, CDR1 is SGHRS, CDR2 YFSETQ. This CDR3 contains 17 residues. The ends lost 4 bases at V and 4 bases at J; junction bases unmatched: 10. The CDR3 sequence is CASSGGLAGPPPDTQYF. The CDR3 DNA is TGCGCCAGCAGCGGAGGACTAGCGGGACCCCCTCCAGATACGCAGTATTTT.

The chain is built from TRBV19 and TRBJ2-3; unclear D gene. Germline CDR1 is LNHDA and CDR2 is SQIVND (reference sequence). V lost 2 bases to trimming and J lost 2 bases, with 5 bases between them. The CDR3 runs 13 residues. DNA for the CDR3: TGTGCCAGTAGTATACGCCACACAGATACGCAGTATTTT. Amino acids: CASSIRHTDTQYF. The entire variable domain, with the rest obtained from reference TRBV19 and TRBJ2-3, is as follows: DGGITQSPKYLFRKEGQNVTLSCEQNLNHDAMYWYRQDPGQGLRLIYYSQIVNDFQKGDIAEGYSVSREKKESFPLTVTSAQKNPTAFYLCASSIRHTDTQYFGPGTRLTVL.

This clone appeared a single time. As DNA, the CDR3 is TGTGCCAGTAGTATTTTGGGGTCGGACGAGCAGTACTTC. Translation: CASSILGSDEQYF. V and J are TRBV19 and TRBJ2-7; no definite D call. Germline loops: CDR1 LNHDA, CDR2 SQIVND (reference sequence). V dropped 3 bases and J dropped 5 bases, with 11 bases sitting between them. The CDR3 has 13 residues. The entire variable domain, with the rest obtained from reference TRBV19 and TRBJ2-7, is as follows: DGGITQSPKYLFRKEGQNVTLSCEQNLNHDAMYWYRQDPGQGLRLIYYSQIVNDFQKGDIAEGYSVSREKKESFPLTVTSAQKNPTAFYLCASSILGSDEQYFGPGTRLTVT.

The chain employs TRBV29-1 and TRBJ2-7; tentatively, D is TRBD1 or TRBD2 (6 bases each). Per the germline V gene, CDR1 is SQVTM and CDR2 is ANQGSEA. The CDR3 covers 12 residues. V was shortened by 5 bases and J by 3 bases, with 11 bases between the two germline ends. The CDR3 nucleotides read TGCAGCGTTCTGGGGGGCGTCTACGAGCAGTACTTC. This encodes CSVLGGVYEQYF.

The chain employs TRBV7-6 and TRBJ2-7; 9 nucleotides align to TRBD1. The germline gives CDR1 SGHVS, CDR2 FNYEAQ. V shed 2 bases and J 4 bases; nucleotides not matched to a gene: 6. There are 15 residues in the CDR3. CDR3 sequence reads: CASSLSGQGMYEQYF. DNA for the CDR3: TGTGCCAGCAGCTTATCGGGACAGGGAATGTACGAGCAGTACTTC.

The rearrangement links TRBV29-1 to TRBJ1-1; weak D call: TRBD1 (5 bases). CDR1 and CDR2 (germline): SQVTM, ANQGSEA. The CDR3 has 12 residues. The V gene lost 3 bases and the J gene lost 5 bases, with 10 bases spanning the gap. CDR3 loop: CSVDVQGTEAFF. The CDR3 DNA is TGCAGCGTTGATGTTCAGGGTACTGAAGCTTTCTTT.

The genes are TRBV6-4 and TRBJ2-1; TRBD2 matches 7 bases. V lost 3 bases, J lost 3 bases, and 8 bases stayed unmatched. The CDR3 spans 16 residues. Looked up from germline, CDR1 is MRHNA and CDR2 is SNTAGT. CDR3: CASSELASGGYNEQFF. DNA for the CDR3: TGTGCCAGCAGTGAATTGGCTAGCGGAGGCTACAATGAGCAGTTCTTC.

The V and J genes are TRBV9 and TRBJ2-3; D gene ambiguous. The germline V and J ends were trimmed by 4 bases and 1 base, with 13 bases remaining between them. This CDR3 region has 15 residues. Germline assignment: CDR1 SGDLS and CDR2 YYNGEE. For the CDR3, the DNA is TGTGCCAGCAGCCCGGCCCCCACCCGCACAGATACGCAGTATTTT. Encoded protein: CASSPAPTRTDTQYF.

V is TRBV24-1 and J is TRBJ2-2; the match to TRBD2 covers 12 bases. J was trimmed by 3 bases and V by 10 bases; bases with no gene match: 11. Looked up from germline, CDR1 is KGHDR and CDR2 is SFDVKD. This CDR3 contains 17 residues. For the CDR3, the DNA is TGTGCCACTCTCGGACTAGCGGGATCAACCGACACCGGGGAGCTGTTTTTT. Its translation: CATLGLAGSTDTGELFF.

This clone was counted once. The CDR3 DNA sequence: TGTGCCAGCAGCTTATACAGGGGGCGCGAGCAGTTCTTC. Protein sequence: CASSLYRGREQFF. This sequence joins TRBV5-4 and TRBJ2-1; 9 bases agree with TRBD1. With 2 bases clipped from V and 10 bases from J, the junction kept 4 bases outside the gene matches. The germline gives CDR1 SGHNT, CDR2 YYREEE (reference sequence). The CDR3 is made up of 13 amino acids.

The chain combines TRBV18 with TRBJ1-3; possibly TRBD1 for D (6 bases). The V gene's germline CDR1 is KGHSH and CDR2 LQKENI. This CDR3 contains 14 residues. Trimming took 3 bases from V and 5 from J, leaving 11 bases between them. The CDR3 reads CASSPQGGRNTIYF. In DNA form, the CDR3 reads TGTGCCAGCTCACCCCAAGGGGGGAGAAACACCATATATTTT.

The chain employs TRBV7-8 and TRBJ2-7, with 10 nucleotides matching TRBD1. This CDR3 region has 16 residues. Germline CDR1 SGHVS, CDR2 FQNEAQ. V shed 2 bases and J 3 bases; nucleotides not matched to a gene: 7. The CDR3, as DNA: TGTGCCAGCAGCTTATCACGGGACAGGGGCTTCTACGAGCAGTACTTC. It translates to CASSLSRDRGFYEQYF.

The rearrangement uses TRBV6-1 and TRBJ1-1, with D perhaps TRBD1 (5 bases). The CDR3 has 15 residues. The germline gives CDR1 MNHNS, CDR2 SASEGT. V lost 3 bases, J lost 6 bases, and 17 bases lay in between. The CDR3 bases are TGTGCCAGCAGTGACGGAGGGGTGCTAGGCGCTGAAGCTTTCTTT. Encoded protein: CASSDGGVLGAEAFF.

The chain couples TRBV7-9 to TRBJ2-2, with D possibly being TRBD1 (6 bases). V was clipped by 5 bases and J by 1 base, with 14 bases between them. The CDR3 is 16 amino acids. Looked up from germline, CDR1 is SEHNR and CDR2 is FQNEAQ (reference sequence). CDR3 region: CASSHTGTMNTGELFF. Written as DNA, the CDR3 is TGTGCCAGCAGCCACACCGGGACAATGAACACCGGGGAGCTGTTTTTT.

The chain links TRBV6-6 to TRBJ1-2; 7 bases are shared with TRBD1. This CDR3 comprises 15 residues. The germline V gene has CDR1 MNHNY and CDR2 SVGAGI (reference sequence). V shed 6 bases, J shed 6 bases, and the junction held 13 bases outside the gene matches. For the CDR3, the DNA is TGTGCCAGCAGCCACTACCAAGACAGGGTTCATGGCTACACCTTC. Its protein product is CASSHYQDRVHGYTF.

The chain links TRBV30 to TRBJ1-4; D is unresolved. CDR1 is GTSNPN and CDR2 is SVGIG in the germline V gene (reference sequence). The ends were cut back, 5 bases at V and 4 bases at J, with 20 bases in the middle. There are 16 residues in the CDR3. CDR3 DNA sequence: TGTGCCTGGGGAGCTGGCACATCGAGACTTAATGAAAAACTGTTTTTT. This sequence encodes CAWGAGTSRLNEKLFF.

This sequence joins TRBV10-2 and TRBJ2-7, with 7 bases lining up with TRBD1. V lost 1 base and J lost 3; bases outside the gene matches: 3. The CDR3 is 14 amino acids. Germline CDR1 and CDR2: WSHSY and SAAADI. CDR3 protein: CASSELGQHYEQYF. In nucleotides, the CDR3 is TGCGCCAGCAGTGAGTTGGGACAGCACTACGAGCAGTACTTC.

The chain joins TRBV3-1 (or the pseudogene TRBV3-2) to TRBJ2-4, with 8 bases identical to TRBD2. The CDR3 contains 13 residues. V lost 5 bases and J lost 9; bases outside the gene matches: 6. CDR1 and CDR2 from the germline V gene are LGHDT and YNNKEL (reference sequence). The CDR3 bases are TGTGCCAGCAGCTACCGGGGGGGGAGCATTCAGTACTTC. This gives the protein CASSYRGGSIQYF.

V usage is TRBV27 and J usage is TRBJ2-2, with D maybe TRBD2 (5 bases). This CDR3 has 16 amino acids. Germline V gives CDR1 MNHEY, CDR2 SMNVEV (reference sequence). Trimming removed 3 bases at V and 3 bases at J, with 14 bases between. CDR3 residues: CASSLEAGFHTGELFF. CDR3 bases: TGTGCCAGCAGTTTGGAGGCAGGCTTTCACACCGGGGAGCTGTTTTTT.

V and J are TRBV28 and TRBJ1-2; D remains ambiguous. Germline-derived CDR1 and CDR2 are MDHEN and SYDVKM. This CDR3 is built from 11 residues. Trimming removed 6 bases from V and 7 bases from J, with 9 bases in between. This CDR3 is CASSNDIGYTF. DNA of the CDR3: TGTGCCAGCAGCAACGACATTGGCTACACCTTC.